These 8 T cell receptor beta chains were sequenced from one sample in a study of beta chain features in type 1 diabetes. The study reverse transcribed the entire isolated RNA, so it sequenced expressed TCRB transcripts. Measured with immunoSEQ multiplex PCR; TCRdb has only the in-frame clones, and not every one. The table includes roughly 450,000 clones, over 11% detected once. Sequencing used naive CD4+ T cells from blood. These receptors all come from a man aged 30 to 39 in good health.

V gene TRBV19 combines with J gene TRBJ1-2; D gene unclear. Trimming shortened V by 4 bases and J by 9 bases, and 9 bases separated the two germline ends. The germline V gene encodes CDR1 LNHDA and CDR2 SQIVND (reference sequence). The CDR3 extends over 11 amino acids. This CDR3 is CASSTIYRYTF. DNA of the CDR3: TGTGCCAGTAGTACGATTTACCGCTACACCTTC. Complete variable domain (other parts from reference TRBV19 and TRBJ1-2): DGGITQSPKYLFRKEGQNVTLSCEQNLNHDAMYWYRQDPGQGLRLIYYSQIVNDFQKGDIAEGYSVSREKKESFPLTVTSAQKNPTAFYLCASSTIYRYTFGSGTRLTVV.

This clone was observed a handful of times. This sequence joins TRBV30 and TRBJ1-5; a possible D gene is TRBD1 (5 bases). There are 14 residues in the CDR3. The V end lost 3 bases, the J end lost 6 bases, and 15 bases lay between the germline ends. CDR1 GTSNPN and CDR2 SVGIG come from the germline V gene (reference sequence). The CDR3: CAWSPGKPSQPQHF. For the CDR3, the DNA is TGTGCCTGGAGCCCAGGGAAGCCCAGTCAGCCCCAGCATTTT. Variable domain in full (rest from reference TRBV30 and TRBJ1-5): SQTIHQWPATLVQPVGSPLSLECTVEGTSNPNLYWYRQAAGRGLQLLFYSVGIGQISSEVPQNLSASRPQDRQFILSSKKLLLSDSGFYLCAWSPGKPSQPQHFGDGTRLSIL.

The rearrangement links TRBV4-3 to TRBJ2-7; TRBD1 might be the D (6 bases). The germline gives CDR1 LGHNA, CDR2 YSLEER. Trimming took off 8 bases at V and 7 bases at J, with 21 bases between the two ends. This CDR3 spans 14 amino acids. CDR3 region: CASPLLRRGWEQYV. CDR3 bases: TGCGCCAGCCCTCTCCTTCGCAGGGGATGGGAGCAGTACGTC.

The chain combines TRBV18 with TRBJ2-2; no reliable D call. CDR1 and CDR2 (germline): KGHSH, LQKENI. Trimming left V 0 bases short and J 2 bases short, with 13 bases between. The CDR3 covers 17 residues. The CDR3 region has the DNA TGTGCCAGCTCACCACCTAGCATAGCCTTAAACACCGGGGAGCTGTTTTTT. It encodes CASSPPSIALNTGELFF.

The DNA of the CDR3 is TGTGCCAGCAGTTACCTCACAAGTACCAATGGCTACACCTTC. The encoded protein is CASSYLTSTNGYTF. The rearrangement links TRBV6-5 to TRBJ1-2, with D unclear. CDR1 and CDR2 (germline): MNHEY, SVGAGI. This CDR3 spans 14 amino acids. Trimming took 2 bases from V and 6 from J, leaving 13 bases between them.

This clone was picked up a small number of times. The genes are TRBV27 and TRBJ2-1; 10 bases line up with TRBD1. V shed 4 bases and J 6 bases; nucleotides not matched to a gene: 9. The CDR3 sequence is 16 residues long. Looked up from germline, CDR1 is MNHEY and CDR2 is SMNVEV (reference sequence). Here the CDR3 DNA reads TGTGCCAGCAGTTCGCCCCGGGACAGGGGTATCAATGAGCAGTTCTTC. This encodes CASSSPRDRGINEQFF.

The chain carries TRBV5-1 and TRBJ2-2; 13 nucleotides match TRBD2. J gave up 6 bases and V 4 bases, and 6 bases lay outside the gene matches. The germline gives CDR1 SGHRS, CDR2 YFSETQ. CDR3 length: 16 amino acids. Here the CDR3 DNA reads TGCGCCAGCAGCACCCGGACTAGCGGGGGAGCCGGGGAGCTGTTTTTT. This encodes CASSTRTSGGAGELFF.

This clone turned up a few times. This sequence joins TRBV11-2 and TRBJ2-3; 9 nucleotides match TRBD2. The germline gives CDR1 SGHAT, CDR2 FQNNGV. The CDR3 length is 16 residues. V lost 5 bases to trimming and J lost 0 bases; unmatched junction nucleotides: 6. This CDR3 is CASSLGTSRSTDTQYF. In nucleotides, the CDR3 is TGTGCCAGCAGCCTCGGGACTAGCCGAAGCACAGATACGCAGTATTTT. The full variable domain, with the rest looked up from reference TRBV11-2 and TRBJ2-3, is EAGVAQSPRYKIIEKRQSVAFWCNPISGHATLYWYQQILGQGPKLLIQFQNNGVVDDSQLPKDRFSAERLKGVDSTLKIQPAKLEDSAVYLCASSLGTSRSTDTQYFGPGTRLTVL.